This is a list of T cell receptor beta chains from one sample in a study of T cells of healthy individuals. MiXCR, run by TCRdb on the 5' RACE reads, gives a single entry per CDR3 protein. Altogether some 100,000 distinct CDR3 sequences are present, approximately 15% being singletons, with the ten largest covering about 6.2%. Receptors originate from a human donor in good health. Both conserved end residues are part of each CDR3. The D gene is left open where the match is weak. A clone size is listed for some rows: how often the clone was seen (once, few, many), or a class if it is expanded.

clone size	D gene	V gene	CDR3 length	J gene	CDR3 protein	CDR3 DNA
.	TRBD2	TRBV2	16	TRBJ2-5	CASNGREWVFGETQYF	TGTGCCAGCAACGGGCGGGAGTGGGTTTTCGGGGAGACCCAGTACTTC
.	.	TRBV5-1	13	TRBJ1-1	CASSLSGVTEAFF	TGCGCCAGCAGCTTATCCGGGGTAACTGAAGCTTTCTTT
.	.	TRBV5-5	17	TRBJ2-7	CASSLRLIAVYSYEQYF	TGTGCCAGCAGCCTCCGACTGATAGCGGTCTATTCTTACGAGCAGTACTTC
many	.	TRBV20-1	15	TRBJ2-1	CSAPSGPNSYNEQFF	TGCAGTGCACCGTCCGGCCCCAACTCCTACAATGAGCAGTTCTTC
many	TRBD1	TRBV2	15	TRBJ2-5	CASTLDRGPQETQYF	TGTGCCAGCACTCTGGACAGGGGCCCCCAAGAGACCCAGTACTTC
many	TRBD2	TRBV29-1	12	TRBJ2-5	CSVTSGGETQYF	TGCAGCGTTACTAGCGGGGGTGAGACCCAGTACTTC
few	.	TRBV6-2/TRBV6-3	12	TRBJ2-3	CASSLDYRTQYF	TGTGCCAGCAGTCTGGACTATCGTACGCAGTATTTT
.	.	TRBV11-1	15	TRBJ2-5	CASTIEGGSQETQYF	TGTGCCAGCACCATCGAGGGCGGATCTCAAGAGACCCAGTACTTC
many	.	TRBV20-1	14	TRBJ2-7	CSASDILFSYEQYF	TGCAGTGCTTCGGACATCCTTTTCTCCTACGAGCAGTACTTC
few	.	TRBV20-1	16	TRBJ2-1	CSAETRQALSYNEQFF	TGCAGTGCAGAGACTAGACAAGCCCTTTCCTACAATGAGCAGTTCTTC
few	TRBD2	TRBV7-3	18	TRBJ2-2	CASSLNGLGLADTGELFF	TGTGCCAGCAGCTTAAACGGGCTCGGGCTAGCGGATACCGGGGAGCTGTTTTTT
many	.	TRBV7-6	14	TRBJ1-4	CASSFVATNEKLFF	TGTGCCAGCAGCTTCGTTGCAACTAATGAAAAACTGTTTTTT
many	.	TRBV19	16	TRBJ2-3	CASSMSAGRGTDTQYF	TGTGCCAGTAGTATGAGTGCGGGAAGGGGCACAGATACGCAGTATTTT
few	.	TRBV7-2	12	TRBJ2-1	CASSPHRNEQFF	TGTGCCAGCAGCCCTCACAGGAATGAGCAGTTCTTC
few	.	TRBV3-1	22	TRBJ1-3	CASSPRHRGGQRSVDSGNTIYF	TGTGCCAGCAGCCCCAGACATAGGGGCGGACAACGTTCGGTGGACTCTGGAAACACCATATATTTT
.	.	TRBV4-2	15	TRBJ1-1	CASSQVGRKNTEAFF	TGTGCCAGCAGCCAAGTAGGACGGAAGAACACTGAAGCTTTCTTT
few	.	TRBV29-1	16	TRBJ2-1	CSVEGGARDSENEQFF	TGCAGCGTTGAAGGGGGGGCCCGGGACTCCGAAAATGAGCAGTTCTTC
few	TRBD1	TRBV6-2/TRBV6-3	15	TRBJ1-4	CASSTGTATNEKLFF	TGTGCCAGCAGTACCGGGACAGCTACTAATGAAAAACTGTTTTTT
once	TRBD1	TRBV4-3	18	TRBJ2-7	CASSQDPPSGTAHYEQYF	TGCGCCAGCAGCCAAGATCCCCCTTCCGGGACAGCTCACTACGAGCAGTACTTC
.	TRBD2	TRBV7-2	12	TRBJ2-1	CASSGLANEQFF	TGTGCCAGCAGCGGACTAGCAAATGAGCAGTTCTTC
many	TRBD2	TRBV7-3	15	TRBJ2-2	CASSSPLAASGELFF	TGTGCCAGCAGCTCCCCTCTAGCGGCCAGCGGGGAGCTGTTTTTT
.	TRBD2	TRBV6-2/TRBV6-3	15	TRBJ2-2	CASSFGLAGTGELFF	TGTGCCAGCAGTTTTGGACTAGCGGGGACCGGGGAGCTGTTTTTT
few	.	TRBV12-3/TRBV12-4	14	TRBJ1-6	CASSPQGMGSPLHF	TGTGCCAGCAGTCCTCAGGGGATGGGTTCACCCCTCCACTTT
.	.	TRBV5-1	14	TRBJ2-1	CASRESTDYNEQFF	TGCGCCAGCAGGGAATCAACCGACTACAATGAGCAGTTCTTC
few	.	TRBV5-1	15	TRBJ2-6	CASSNPAAGANVLTF	TGCGCCAGCAGCAATCCGGCGGCTGGGGCCAACGTCCTGACTTTC
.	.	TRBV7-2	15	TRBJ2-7	CASSTLLGTTYEQYF	TGTGCCAGCAGCACGTTACTAGGAACGACCTACGAGCAGTACTTC
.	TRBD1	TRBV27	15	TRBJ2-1	CASSPGQVAGNEQFF	TGTGCCAGCAGCCCCGGACAGGTCGCGGGCAATGAGCAGTTCTTC
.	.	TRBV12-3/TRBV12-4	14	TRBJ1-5	CASSYRTANQPQHF	TGTGCCAGCAGTTATAGGACGGCCAATCAGCCCCAGCATTTT
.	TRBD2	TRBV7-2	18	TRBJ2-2	CASSLDWRLAGNTGELFF	TGTGCCAGCAGCTTGGATTGGAGACTAGCGGGCAACACCGGGGAGCTGTTTTTT
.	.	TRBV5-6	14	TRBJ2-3	CASSFHWGPDTQYF	TGTGCCAGCAGCTTTCATTGGGGGCCGGATACGCAGTATTTT
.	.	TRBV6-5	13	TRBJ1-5	CASSTRVAEPQHF	TGTGCCAGCAGTACCAGGGTCGCAGAGCCCCAGCATTTT
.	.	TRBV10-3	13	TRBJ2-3	CAISEKAADTQYF	TGTGCCATCAGTGAAAAGGCAGCAGATACGCAGTATTTT
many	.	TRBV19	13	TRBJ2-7	CASLDRSSYEQYF	TGTGCCAGCCTTGACAGGAGCTCCTACGAGCAGTACTTC
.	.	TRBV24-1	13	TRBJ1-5	CATSRAGVTPQHF	TGTGCCACCAGTAGGGCCGGTGTAACGCCCCAGCATTTT
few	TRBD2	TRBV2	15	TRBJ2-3	CASSGSGSLLDTQYF	TGTGCCAGCAGCGGTAGCGGGAGTCTGCTAGATACGCAGTATTTT
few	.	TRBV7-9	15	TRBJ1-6	CASSLAVLPNSPLHF	TGTGCCAGCAGCTTAGCGGTTCTGCCTAATTCACCCCTCCACTTT
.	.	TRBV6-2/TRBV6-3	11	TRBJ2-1	CASGVGPKQFF	TGTGCCAGCGGGGTTGGGCCGAAGCAGTTCTTC
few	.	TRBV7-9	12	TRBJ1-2	CASSLEEGGYTF	TGTGCCAGCAGCTTAGAGGAGGGCGGCTACACCTTC
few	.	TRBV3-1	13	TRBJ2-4	CASSHDSQNIQYF	TGTGCCAGCAGCCATGACAGCCAAAACATTCAGTACTTC
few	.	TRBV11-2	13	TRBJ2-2	CASSSSATGELFF	TGTGCCAGCAGTTCTAGCGCTACCGGGGAGCTGTTTTTT